This TCR beta chain was captured in a study of metastatic and nonmetastatic thyroid tumors. Study-level background: Repertoires from blood and tumor or nodule tissue of malignant and benign thyroid patients were compared.

No treatment had been given to any patient before thyroid surgery. Original data processing: Construction of a distant-metastasis classifier for papillary thyroid cancer relied on CDR3 differences across clinicopathological groups. TCRdb reprocessed the PCR reads via MiXCR. The V and J calls follow TCRdb's processing rather than the paper's. The table lists tens of thousands of clones, more than 20% of them singletons. Germline trimming cut 3 bases from V and 6 bases from J; bases unmatched to any gene: 12. This CDR3 spans 16 amino acids. The germline CDR1 and CDR2 sequences are MGHRA and YSYEKL. The chain recombines TRBV4-1 with TRBJ2-3, with TRBD1 matching 7 bases. The material sequenced was adjacent normal tissue. This clonotype originated in a female donor with papillary thyroid cancer or a benign thyroid nodule (not recorded which). Some clones in this sample may be carry-over from other donors' samples. The CDR3 DNA reads TGCGCCAGCAGCCACTTTGGACAGGCGGATCGGGATACGCAGTATTTT. This sequence encodes CASSHFGQADRDTQYF.